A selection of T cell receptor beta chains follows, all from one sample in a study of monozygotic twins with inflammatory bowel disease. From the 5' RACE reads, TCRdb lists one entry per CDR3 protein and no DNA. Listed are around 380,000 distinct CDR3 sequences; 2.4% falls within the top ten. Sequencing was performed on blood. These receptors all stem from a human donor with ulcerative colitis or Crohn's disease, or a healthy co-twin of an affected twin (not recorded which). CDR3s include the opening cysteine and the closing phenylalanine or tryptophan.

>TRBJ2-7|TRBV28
CASSRRTGPYEQYF
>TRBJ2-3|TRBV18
CASSPWTSGTSTDTQYF
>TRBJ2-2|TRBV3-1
CASSLGTGRTGELFF
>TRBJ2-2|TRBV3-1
CASSPGGGELFF
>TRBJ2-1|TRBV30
CAWTSGGPVDEQFF
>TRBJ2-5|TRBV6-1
CASRPGPNQNQETQYF
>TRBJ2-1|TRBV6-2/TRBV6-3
CASSSRLAGALRRFF
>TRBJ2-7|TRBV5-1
CASSLGSGTVSYEQYF
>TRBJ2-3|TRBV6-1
CASSDRRISTDTQYF
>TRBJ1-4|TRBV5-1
CASSLAGEREKLFF
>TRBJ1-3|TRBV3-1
CASSSSTGISGNTIYF
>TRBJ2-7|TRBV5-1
CASSLTGDGEHEQYF
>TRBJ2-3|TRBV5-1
CASSPTGQTGGTQYF
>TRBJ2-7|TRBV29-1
CSVEATQSTGGAYEQYF
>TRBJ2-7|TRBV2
CARRDRGLEQYF
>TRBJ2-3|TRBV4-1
CASSRDAGTEWDTQYF
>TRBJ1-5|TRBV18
CASSPGANQPQHF
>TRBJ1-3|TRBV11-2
CASSLFGNTIYF
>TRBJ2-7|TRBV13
CASSPPGSTYEQYF
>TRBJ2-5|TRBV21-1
CASSIRTGGRETQYF
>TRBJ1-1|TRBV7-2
CASSSGGEGMNTEAFF
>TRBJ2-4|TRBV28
CASSEDRGTDIQYF
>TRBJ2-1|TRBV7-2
CASSFSRDYFHNEQFF
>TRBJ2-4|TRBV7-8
CASSLPRTGVRLAKNIQYF
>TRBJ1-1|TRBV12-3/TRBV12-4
CASSLWDSPAEAFF
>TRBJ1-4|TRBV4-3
CASSQGLGGGEKLFF
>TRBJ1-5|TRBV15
CATSIDTGSGNQPQHF
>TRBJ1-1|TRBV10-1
CASSESRGVNTEAFF
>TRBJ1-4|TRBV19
CASKLVAAPKLFF
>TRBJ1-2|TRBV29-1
CSVEDPDPETF
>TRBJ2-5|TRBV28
CASSPRGQGAETQYF
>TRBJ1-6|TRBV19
CASSGDHNSPLHF
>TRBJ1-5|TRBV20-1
CSAVGGWGARQPQHF
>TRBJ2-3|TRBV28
CASKPRGAEDTQYF
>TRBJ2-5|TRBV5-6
CASSLGDGEETQYF
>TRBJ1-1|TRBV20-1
CSADRDRLAREAFF
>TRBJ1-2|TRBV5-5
CASSLEGGADYGYTF
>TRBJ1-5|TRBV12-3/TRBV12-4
CASSFLAGRSNQPQHF
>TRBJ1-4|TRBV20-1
CSARRDHSGNEKLFF
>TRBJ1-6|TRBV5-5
CASSLGPDSPLHF
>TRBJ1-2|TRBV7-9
CASSLADGRGRFHGYTF
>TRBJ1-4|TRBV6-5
CASSSKGAGDVEKLFF
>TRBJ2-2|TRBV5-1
CASSRTGTGKNTGELFF
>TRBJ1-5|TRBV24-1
CATSALHRPLGLRKINQPQHF
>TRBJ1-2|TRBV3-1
CASSQGTAASYGYTF
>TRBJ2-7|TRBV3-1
CASSQGPMYEQYF
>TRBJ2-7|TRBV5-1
CASSLLSPTGSFYEQYF
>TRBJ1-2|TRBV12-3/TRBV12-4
CASSSTGNYGYTF
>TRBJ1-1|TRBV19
CASSIRPQNTEAFF
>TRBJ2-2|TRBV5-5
CASSLGQVRTGELFF
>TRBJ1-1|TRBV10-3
CATGGAFEAFF